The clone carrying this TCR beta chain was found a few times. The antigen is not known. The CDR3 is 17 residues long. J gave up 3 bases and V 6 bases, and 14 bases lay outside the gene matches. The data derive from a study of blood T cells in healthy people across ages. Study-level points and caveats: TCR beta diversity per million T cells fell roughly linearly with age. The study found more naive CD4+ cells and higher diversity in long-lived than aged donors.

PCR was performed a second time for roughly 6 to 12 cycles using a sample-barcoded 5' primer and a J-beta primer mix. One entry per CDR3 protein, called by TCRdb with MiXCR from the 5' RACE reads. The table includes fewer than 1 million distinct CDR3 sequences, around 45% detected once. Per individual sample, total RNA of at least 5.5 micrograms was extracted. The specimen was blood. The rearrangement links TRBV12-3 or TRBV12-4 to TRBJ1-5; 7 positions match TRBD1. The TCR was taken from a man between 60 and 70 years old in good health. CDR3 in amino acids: CASRLQRQGFNNQPQHF. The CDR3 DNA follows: TGTGCCAGCAGATTACAACGACAGGGATTCAACAATCAGCCCCAGCATTTT.